Listed below are T cell receptor beta chains from one sample, sequenced in a study of T cells in localized non-small cell lung cancer. Sequenced by immunoSEQ multiplex PCR; TCRdb stores in-frame clones only, minus some. The sample gives roughly 40,000 clones, about 88% of which show up once; approximately 3.5% is in the top ten. The source was peripheral blood, collected before any cancer treatment. The receptors shown here come from a man aged 18 to 50 with stage I lung adenocarcinoma. CDR3s include the opening cysteine and the closing phenylalanine or tryptophan. Each record gives: clone size, J gene, D gene, V gene, CDR3 DNA, CDR3 protein. D genes are given only for firm matches. Size values are once, few and many counts, or a class for expanded clones, and some rows have none.

abundance: few
j_gene: TRBJ1-3
d_gene: -
v_gene: TRBV27
CDR3nt: TGTGCCAGCAGTCTGACAGGAGCTAATGAAGGCTCTGGAAACACCATATATTTT
CDR3aa: CASSLTGANEGSGNTIYF

abundance: -
j_gene: TRBJ1-6
d_gene: TRBD1
v_gene: TRBV5-4
CDR3nt: TGTGCCAGCAGCCGCGACACAGGGGGGAGGAATTCACCCCTCCACTTT
CDR3aa: CASSRDTGGRNSPLHF

abundance: -
j_gene: TRBJ1-1
d_gene: TRBD1
v_gene: TRBV19
CDR3nt: TGTGCCAGTAGTACACCCTCGGGACAGGGGTCAGGCACTGAAGCTTTCTTT
CDR3aa: CASSTPSGQGSGTEAFF

abundance: -
j_gene: TRBJ1-1
d_gene: -
v_gene: TRBV18
CDR3nt: TGTGCCAGCTCGCCTCTTATCACTGAAGCTTTCTTT
CDR3aa: CASSPLITEAFF

abundance: -
j_gene: TRBJ1-1
d_gene: -
v_gene: TRBV28
CDR3nt: TGTGCCAGCATTTTTCGACAGGAAGCTTTCTTT
CDR3aa: CASIFRQEAFF

abundance: -
j_gene: TRBJ1-5
d_gene: -
v_gene: TRBV19
CDR3nt: TGTGCCAGTAGTATAATGGGGAATCTCAATCAGCCCCAGCATTTT
CDR3aa: CASSIMGNLNQPQHF

abundance: -
j_gene: TRBJ1-5
d_gene: -
v_gene: TRBV4-2
CDR3nt: TGTGCCAGCAGCCAAGAGGGAAGGGGGTTAGAGAGTCAGCCCCAGCATTTT
CDR3aa: CASSQEGRGLESQPQHF

abundance: -
j_gene: TRBJ2-1
d_gene: -
v_gene: TRBV5-5
CDR3nt: TGTGCCAGCAGCCTTGACAGCTACAATGAGCAGTTCTTC
CDR3aa: CASSLDSYNEQFF

abundance: -
j_gene: TRBJ2-5
d_gene: TRBD2
v_gene: TRBV19
CDR3nt: TGTGCCAGTAGTGCCAGATCGGGACTAGCGGGGGTTAACCAAGAGACCCAGTACTTC
CDR3aa: CASSARSGLAGVNQETQYF

abundance: -
j_gene: TRBJ2-5
d_gene: -
v_gene: TRBV11-2
CDR3nt: TGTGCCAGCAGCTTAGAAAGCGGGCCCCAGGAGACCCAGTACTTC
CDR3aa: CASSLESGPQETQYF

abundance: -
j_gene: TRBJ1-1
d_gene: -
v_gene: TRBV5-1
CDR3nt: TGCGCCAGCGTCGGGGTGAACACTGAAGCTTTCTTT
CDR3aa: CASVGVNTEAFF

abundance: -
j_gene: TRBJ1-2
d_gene: -
v_gene: TRBV25-1
CDR3nt: TGTGCCAGCAGTGAATCGTGGGACACCTATGGCTACACCTTC
CDR3aa: CASSESWDTYGYTF

abundance: few
j_gene: TRBJ2-5
d_gene: TRBD1
v_gene: TRBV28
CDR3nt: TGTGCCAGCAGGATCACAGGGGGCGAGACCCAGTACTTC
CDR3aa: CASRITGGETQYF

abundance: -
j_gene: TRBJ1-1
d_gene: -
v_gene: TRBV16
CDR3nt: TGTGCCAGCAGCCATCGGTTTATGAACACTGAAGCTTTCTTT
CDR3aa: CASSHRFMNTEAFF

abundance: -
j_gene: TRBJ1-6
d_gene: TRBD1
v_gene: TRBV6-1
CDR3nt: TGTGCCAGCAGTGAATTAGGGACAGGGGGATCGCCCCTCCACTTT
CDR3aa: CASSELGTGGSPLHF

abundance: -
j_gene: TRBJ1-3
d_gene: -
v_gene: TRBV7-9
CDR3nt: TGTGCCAGCAGCCTCGAAGTTAACGGAAACACCATATATTTT
CDR3aa: CASSLEVNGNTIYF

abundance: once
j_gene: TRBJ1-5
d_gene: -
v_gene: TRBV25-1
CDR3nt: TGTGCCAGCAGTGACGGACGAGGCAATCAGCCCCAGCATTTT
CDR3aa: CASSDGRGNQPQHF

abundance: -
j_gene: TRBJ1-1
d_gene: -
v_gene: TRBV28
CDR3nt: TGTGCCAGCGGCGATCGAGGGACTGAAGCTTTCTTT
CDR3aa: CASGDRGTEAFF

abundance: -
j_gene: TRBJ2-3
d_gene: -
v_gene: TRBV9
CDR3nt: TGTGCCAGCAGCGTAGCTCAGCCAGATACGCAGTATTTT
CDR3aa: CASSVAQPDTQYF

abundance: -
j_gene: TRBJ2-1
d_gene: TRBD2
v_gene: TRBV28
CDR3nt: TGTGCCAGCATCCAAGCGGGGGCACCCTACAATGAGCAGTTCTTC
CDR3aa: CASIQAGAPYNEQFF

abundance: -
j_gene: TRBJ1-2
d_gene: -
v_gene: TRBV6-5
CDR3nt: TGTGCCAGCAGTTCAACACGGAGAGTCGACTATGGCTACACCTTC
CDR3aa: CASSSTRRVDYGYTF

abundance: -
j_gene: TRBJ1-4
d_gene: -
v_gene: TRBV29-1
CDR3nt: TGCAGCGTTTTAAAAGACACCTCTAATGAAAAACTGTTTTTT
CDR3aa: CSVLKDTSNEKLFF

abundance: -
j_gene: TRBJ1-2
d_gene: TRBD1
v_gene: TRBV10-3
CDR3nt: TGTGCCATCACCCGAGGACAGGGGGGGAGCTATGGCTACACCTTC
CDR3aa: CAITRGQGGSYGYTF

abundance: -
j_gene: TRBJ2-7
d_gene: -
v_gene: TRBV30
CDR3nt: TGTGCCTGGAAAGGGTTTTCCTACGAGCAGTACTTC
CDR3aa: CAWKGFSYEQYF

abundance: -
j_gene: TRBJ2-2
d_gene: -
v_gene: TRBV9
CDR3nt: TGTGCCAGCAGCGCGCTACCAGTGAATGGGGGGCGAGGCACCGGGGAGCTGTTTTTT
CDR3aa: CASSALPVNGGRGTGELFF

abundance: -
j_gene: TRBJ2-5
d_gene: -
v_gene: TRBV9
CDR3nt: TGTGCCAGCAGCGTAGACGGAGGGGGAACCCAGTACTTC
CDR3aa: CASSVDGGGTQYF

abundance: -
j_gene: TRBJ2-7
d_gene: -
v_gene: TRBV5-1
CDR3nt: TGCGCCAGCAGCTTGGGAGTGGACTACGAGCAGTACTTC
CDR3aa: CASSLGVDYEQYF

abundance: medium-sized
j_gene: TRBJ1-5
d_gene: TRBD1
v_gene: TRBV27
CDR3nt: TGTGCCAGCAGCCACAGGGGATTCAATCAGCCCCAGCATTTT
CDR3aa: CASSHRGFNQPQHF

abundance: -
j_gene: TRBJ2-1
d_gene: TRBD1
v_gene: TRBV10-3
CDR3nt: TGTGCCACCACTCGACAGGGAAAGTACAATGAGCAGTTCTTC
CDR3aa: CATTRQGKYNEQFF

abundance: -
j_gene: TRBJ2-7
d_gene: TRBD1
v_gene: TRBV19
CDR3nt: TGTGCCAGTAGCCAGGCTGGGACAGTTACCTACGAGCAGTACTTC
CDR3aa: CASSQAGTVTYEQYF

abundance: -
j_gene: TRBJ2-5
d_gene: TRBD1
v_gene: TRBV18
CDR3nt: TGTGCCAGCCTCCGGGACAGGGGCGAGACCCAGTACTTC
CDR3aa: CASLRDRGETQYF

abundance: -
j_gene: TRBJ1-2
d_gene: TRBD1
v_gene: TRBV27
CDR3nt: TGTGCCAGCAGTTCCGGGACAGATAGGGGCTACACCTTC
CDR3aa: CASSSGTDRGYTF

abundance: -
j_gene: TRBJ1-1
d_gene: -
v_gene: TRBV12-5
CDR3nt: TGTGCTAGTGGTTTGCCTGAAGAAAACACTGAAGCTTTCTTT
CDR3aa: CASGLPEENTEAFF

abundance: few
j_gene: TRBJ1-2
d_gene: -
v_gene: TRBV19
CDR3nt: TGTGCCAGTAGTATAGATCACCAGACTAACTATGGCTACACCTTC
CDR3aa: CASSIDHQTNYGYTF

abundance: -
j_gene: TRBJ1-3
d_gene: -
v_gene: TRBV29-1
CDR3nt: TGCAGCGTTTTTACCCGCCAGATAAGAAACACCATATATTTT
CDR3aa: CSVFTRQIRNTIYF

abundance: few
j_gene: TRBJ1-4
d_gene: TRBD1
v_gene: TRBV7-2
CDR3nt: TGTGCCAGCAGCCAACAGGGGGTCGATGAAAAACTGTTTTTT
CDR3aa: CASSQQGVDEKLFF

abundance: -
j_gene: TRBJ1-1
d_gene: -
v_gene: TRBV19
CDR3nt: TGTGCCAGTATGGGTCAGGGGATTGGGGAAGCTTTCTTT
CDR3aa: CASMGQGIGEAFF

abundance: -
j_gene: TRBJ2-1
d_gene: -
v_gene: TRBV15
CDR3nt: TGTGCCACCAGCAGCCTTACGGGCCATTCCTACAATGGGCAGTTCTTC
CDR3aa: CATSSLTGHSYNGQFF

abundance: -
j_gene: TRBJ1-3
d_gene: -
v_gene: TRBV5-4
CDR3nt: TGTGCCAGCAGCTTGGCCGGCCGCTCTGGAAACACCATATATTTT
CDR3aa: CASSLAGRSGNTIYF

abundance: -
j_gene: TRBJ1-1
d_gene: -
v_gene: TRBV4-3
CDR3nt: TGCGCCAGCAGCCCAGATCGGACAACGTGGAACACTGAAGCTTTCTTT
CDR3aa: CASSPDRTTWNTEAFF

abundance: -
j_gene: TRBJ1-2
d_gene: -
v_gene: TRBV6-1
CDR3nt: TGTGCCAGCAGTGATTCCACGCGGGACGGCATCTATGGCTACACCTTC
CDR3aa: CASSDSTRDGIYGYTF

abundance: -
j_gene: TRBJ2-1
d_gene: -
v_gene: TRBV20-1
CDR3nt: TGCAGTGCCTACAGGGCTCCTGAGCAGTTCTTC
CDR3aa: CSAYRAPEQFF

abundance: -
j_gene: TRBJ2-3
d_gene: -
v_gene: TRBV12-5
CDR3nt: TGTGCTAGTGGTTTGAGGGGGGCAGGGGATACGCAGTATTTT
CDR3aa: CASGLRGAGDTQYF

abundance: -
j_gene: TRBJ2-7
d_gene: TRBD1
v_gene: TRBV18
CDR3nt: TGTGCCAGCTCACTCGCAGGACAGGAGCTTACGCAGCAGTACTTC
CDR3aa: CASSLAGQELTQQYF

abundance: -
j_gene: TRBJ1-1
d_gene: -
v_gene: TRBV28
CDR3nt: TGTGCCAGCAGTTTAGAGAGGAACACTGAAGCTTTCTTT
CDR3aa: CASSLERNTEAFF

abundance: -
j_gene: TRBJ2-7
d_gene: -
v_gene: TRBV6-5
CDR3nt: TGTGCCAGCAGTTTCCGGGAAGGGAAGTCTTACGAGCAGTACTTC
CDR3aa: CASSFREGKSYEQYF

abundance: -
j_gene: TRBJ1-2
d_gene: -
v_gene: TRBV6-5
CDR3nt: TGTGCCAGCGCTGAAGGGGAATATGGCTACACCTTC
CDR3aa: CASAEGEYGYTF

abundance: -
j_gene: TRBJ1-1
d_gene: -
v_gene: TRBV5-1
CDR3nt: TGCGCCAACAGCTCCCAGGGAGGATACACTGAAGCTTTCTTT
CDR3aa: CANSSQGGYTEAFF

abundance: -
j_gene: TRBJ1-3
d_gene: -
v_gene: TRBV28
CDR3nt: TGTGCCAGCTCTGATTCGGGCCGGCACACCATATATTTT
CDR3aa: CASSDSGRHTIYF

abundance: -
j_gene: TRBJ1-1
d_gene: -
v_gene: TRBV5-6
CDR3nt: TGTGCCAGCAGCTTGGGGGGGCCGGGGCCTTCGGGTGAAGCTTTCTTT
CDR3aa: CASSLGGPGPSGEAFF

abundance: -
j_gene: TRBJ2-3
d_gene: -
v_gene: TRBV19
CDR3nt: TGTGCCAGTAGTATAGCGGGTCGAGATACGCAGTATTTT
CDR3aa: CASSIAGRDTQYF

abundance: -
j_gene: TRBJ2-7
d_gene: -
v_gene: TRBV29-1
CDR3nt: TGCAGCGTTGGCGTCGATCACTACGAGCAGTACTTC
CDR3aa: CSVGVDHYEQYF

abundance: few
j_gene: TRBJ1-3
d_gene: -
v_gene: TRBV30
CDR3nt: TGTGCCTGGAGGTCAGAAGCGAACACCATATATTTT
CDR3aa: CAWRSEANTIYF